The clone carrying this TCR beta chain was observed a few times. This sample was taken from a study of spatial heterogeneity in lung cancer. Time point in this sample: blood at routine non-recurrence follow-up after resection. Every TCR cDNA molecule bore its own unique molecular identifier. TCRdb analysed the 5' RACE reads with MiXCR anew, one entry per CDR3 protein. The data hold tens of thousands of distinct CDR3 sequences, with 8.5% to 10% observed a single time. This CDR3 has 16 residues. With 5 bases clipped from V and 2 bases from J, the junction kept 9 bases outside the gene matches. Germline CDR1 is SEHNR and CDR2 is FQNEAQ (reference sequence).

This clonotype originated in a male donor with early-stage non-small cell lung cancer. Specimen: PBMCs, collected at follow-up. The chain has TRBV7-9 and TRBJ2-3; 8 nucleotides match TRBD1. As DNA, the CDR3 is TGTGCCAGCAGCCCCCGACAGGGGAGATTCACAGATACGCAGTATTTT. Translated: CASSPRQGRFTDTQYF.